This T cell receptor (beta chain) is drawn from a study of Graves' ophthalmopathy and Graves' hyperthyroidism. Germline-derived CDR1 and CDR2 are MDHEN and SYDVKM. With 7 bases removed from V and 5 bases from J, the gap between germline ends came to 17 bases. The CDR3 is made up of 14 amino acids. CDR3 regions of TCR beta were amplified from RNA transcripts. HTBI-primed first-round RT-PCR preceded second-round multiplex PCR. TCRdb re-analysed the multiplex PCR reads in MiXCR, keeping a single row per CDR3 protein. The sample shows over a million distinct CDR3 sequences, around a third of them seen only once.

This sequence joins TRBV28 and TRBJ1-1; D gene uncertain. The receptor was derived from an adult man with Graves' hyperthyroidism. What was sequenced was peripheral blood or thyroid tissue (not recorded which). The CDR3 spells CASTTGVGQTEAFF. For the CDR3, the DNA is TGTGCCAGCACCACGGGCGTAGGTCAGACTGAAGCTTTCTTT.